This T cell receptor beta chain came from a study of CD8 T cells in ankylosing spondylitis (dated 2017 in TCRdb). Notes on the research overall: The study profiled T cell receptor beta repertoires in healthy donors and ankylosing spondylitis patients to find disease-linked TCR variants. In total, the full study cohort was made up of some 110 healthy donors and 20 to 25 ankylosing spondylitis patients. Peripheral blood was sampled, and synovial fluid was additionally collected from ankylosing spondylitis patients.

On the study overall, not on this receptor specifically: The disease-linked clones were reported as significantly enriched in matched synovial fluid samples from ankylosing spondylitis patients. Some of the motif variants had been reported before in the synovial fluid and blood of reactive arthritis patients, a finding that suggests common disease-initiation mechanisms. The disease-linked clones showed a CD8+ phenotype and occurred at relatively low frequencies in peripheral blood. A TCR beta motif made up of several highly homologous amino acid variants appeared to be characteristic of blood from ankylosing spondylitis patients.

In the case of this clonotype: Its antigen is unknown. Per-nucleotide qualities are absent, and no much larger clonotype sits a single base away.

Trimmed from V: 2 bases; trimmed from J: 4 bases; junction bases lacking a gene match: 7. From its cysteine to its phenylalanine, the CDR3 spans 16 amino acids. CDR3 DNA is the only sequence kept; it has 48 bases, read in frame from the first base. Sequences SNHLY (CDR1) and FYNNEI (CDR2) are obtained from the germline V gene. Sequenced on an Illumina HiSeq 2500. Quantitative 5'-RACE with molecular barcodes was used to prepare TCR beta libraries. Processing in the source paper ran as follows. Disease-linked TCR variants were identified with a new computational method built on a probabilistic model of VDJ rearrangement. The public reads were quality trimmed at Q25 with fastp and then assembled into clones with MiXCR by TCRdb, keeping productive beta chains. Records with the same CDR3 protein are collapsed into one entry carrying the most frequent genes and DNA. TCRdb, rather than the study authors, made the V and J calls. This sample comprises about 220,000 distinct CDR3 sequences, 25% to 30% of them detected only once. Of the sample, approximately 6.6% falls within the top ten clones.

Sequenced sample: blood, either unsorted or a sorted T cell fraction (not recorded which). The rearranged chain carries TRBV2 and TRBJ1-2; 10 bases in between match TRBD1. This receptor was obtained from a male donor with ankylosing spondylitis or in good health (not recorded which). The DNA sequence reads TGTGCCAGCAGTGAAACGACCGGGACAGGGGCCTATGGCTACACCTTC. Protein translation: CASSETTGTGAYGYTF.